Listed here are 10 T cell receptor beta chains from one sample, sequenced in a study of T cell repertoires in aging, cancer and after chemotherapy (dated by TCRdb to about 2019). The run used an Illumina MiSeq. Rearranged TRB sequences spanning V, D and J segments were amplified by multiplex touch-down PCR using a mixed TRB-A/B primer pool. TCRdb ran its own pipeline on the public reads, namely fastp trimming at Q25 and MiXCR clone calling, and kept in-frame beta chains. Every distinct CDR3 protein forms one entry, paired with its most common genes and DNA. For this sample there are about 5,100 distinct CDR3 sequences; around 29% appear just once. The ten top clones hold around 10% of the sample. TCR beta rearrangements were amplified from genomic DNA extracted from peripheral blood rather than from sorted cells or RNA. Sequencing input: blood. Receptors originate from a human donor with a solid tumor.

The chain joins TRBV11-2 to TRBJ1-1, with D tentatively TRBD1 (6 bases). The CDR3 sequence is 15 residues long. V gave up 3 bases and J gave up 1 base, with 12 bases separating them. Per germline, CDR1 SGHAT and CDR2 FQNNGV. The CDR3 is CASSLRTGWNTEAFF. DNA of the CDR3: TGTGCCAGCAGCTTGAGAACAGGGTGGAACACTGAAGCTTTCTTT.

On this clonotype itself: No DNA is shown, since the ends of the CDR3 on it are uncertain; the CDR3 is the one TCRdb lists. The CDR3: CASTNQTSMYLCASSLGVSYEQYF. The J gene is TRBJ2-7, the V gene TRBV27; the table's D call of TRBD1 was not tested on the DNA. The CDR3 length equals 24 residues, ends included. The germline gives CDR1 MNHEY, CDR2 SMNVEV (reference sequence).

The chain combines TRBV10-3 with TRBJ1-3, with 8 positions matching TRBD1. Germline CDR1 and CDR2: ENHRY and SYGVKD. This CDR3 region has 16 residues. The J segment lost 0 bases and the V segment lost 6 bases, leaving 7 bases of the junction unmatched. As DNA, the CDR3 is TGTGCCATCAGGAGACAGGGGTCCTACTCTGGAAACACCATATATTTT. It encodes CAIRRQGSYSGNTIYF.

By share of the sample, this clonotype is medium-sized. This rearrangement joins TRBV29-1 to TRBJ2-3, with 12 bases aligning to TRBD2. The CDR3 has 15 amino acids. Trimming cost V 2 bases and J 7 bases; bases outside gene matches: 7. Germline lookup yields CDR1 SQVTM and CDR2 ANQGSEA. The CDR3 nucleotides read TGCAGCGTTGAATTGACTAGCGGGGGCCAATATACGCAGTATTTT. Its translation: CSVELTSGGQYTQYF.

In this sample, this clonotype turned up a few times. The V and J genes are TRBV19 and TRBJ2-7; D is perhaps TRBD1 or TRBD2 (6 bases each). This CDR3 region has 14 residues. V lost 2 bases to trimming and J lost 5 bases, with 13 bases between them. Per the germline V gene, CDR1 is LNHDA and CDR2 is SQIVND (reference sequence). CDR3 nucleotides: TGTGCCAGTAGTATAAGGGGGGACGCTCACGAGCAGTACTTC. Translation: CASSIRGDAHEQYF.

The chain has TRBV7-3 and TRBJ1-1; possible D gene TRBD1, 6 bases. CDR3 length equals 17 residues. The germline V gene encodes CDR1 SGHTA and CDR2 FQGTGA. Deletions cut 5 bases from V and 0 bases from J, with 19 bases between. The CDR3 is CASSVGGRGQMNTEAFF. CDR3 in DNA: TGTGCCAGCAGCGTCGGGGGCCGGGGGCAGATGAACACTGAAGCTTTCTTT.

This clonotype occurred a few times. The chain uses TRBV7-9 and TRBJ2-2; D unresolved. This CDR3 spans 15 amino acids. CDR1 is SEHNR, CDR2 FQNEAQ, per germline (reference sequence). The V gene lost 10 bases and the J gene lost 0 bases, with 15 bases spanning the gap. CDR3 bases: TGTGCCAACAACCCCGGGTCATCGAACACCGGGGAGCTGTTTTTT. This encodes CANNPGSSNTGELFF.

This clonotype turned up a few times. The chain recombines TRBV28 with TRBJ2-5; 10 bases map to TRBD1. Trimming removed 6 bases from V and 5 bases from J; junction bases left unmatched: 3. The germline CDR1 and CDR2 sequences are MDHEN and SYDVKM. The CDR3 is made up of 13 amino acids. The CDR3 coding sequence is TGTGCCAGCAGGACAGGGGGCCGGGAGACCCAGTACTTC. The encoded protein is CASRTGGRETQYF. Combining the CDR3 with reference TRBV28 and TRBJ2-5 gives the whole variable domain DVKVTQSSRYLVKRTGEKVFLECVQDMDHENMFWYRQDPGLGLRLIYFSYDVKMKEKGDIPEGYSVSREKKERFSLILESASTNQTSMYLCASRTGGRETQYFGPGTRLLVL.

The chain recombines TRBV27 with TRBJ1-1; 7 bases are a match to TRBD1. CDR1 is MNHEY, CDR2 SMNVEV, per germline (reference sequence). V was pared by 5 bases and J by 0 bases, with 6 bases of the junction left unmatched. The CDR3 runs 15 residues. The CDR3 sequence: CASSPGTAMNTEAFF. Here the CDR3 DNA reads TGTGCCAGCAGTCCCGGGACAGCTATGAACACTGAAGCTTTCTTT.

By proportion, this clonotype is medium-sized (0.01 to 0.1%). The gene calls are TRBV7-9 and TRBJ2-7; perhaps TRBD2 as D (5 bases). Germline V gene data show CDR1 as SEHNR and CDR2 as FQNEAQ (reference sequence). Trimming stripped 4 bases from V and 5 bases from J, with 21 bases between. There are 16 residues in the CDR3. The CDR3 region is CASSSFGVEVIHEQYF. The CDR3 coding sequence is TGTGCCAGCAGCTCCTTCGGGGTAGAAGTTATCCACGAGCAGTACTTC. Full variable domain (missing parts from reference TRBV7-9 and TRBJ2-7): DTGVSQNPRHKITKRGQNVTFRCDPISEHNRLYWYRQTLGQGPEFLTYFQNEAQLEKSRLLSDRFSAERPKGSFSTLEIQRTEQGDSAMYLCASSSFGVEVIHEQYFGPGTRLTVT.